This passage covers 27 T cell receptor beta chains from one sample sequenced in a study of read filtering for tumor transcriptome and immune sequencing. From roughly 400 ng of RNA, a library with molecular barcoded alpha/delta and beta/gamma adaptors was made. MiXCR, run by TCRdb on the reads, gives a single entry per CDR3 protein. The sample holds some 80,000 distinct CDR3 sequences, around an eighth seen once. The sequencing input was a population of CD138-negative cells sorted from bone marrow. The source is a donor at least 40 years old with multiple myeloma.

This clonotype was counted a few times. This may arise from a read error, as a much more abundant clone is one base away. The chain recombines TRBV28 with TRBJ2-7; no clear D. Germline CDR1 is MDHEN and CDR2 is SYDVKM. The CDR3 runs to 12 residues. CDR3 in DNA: TGTGCCAGCAGTTTGAGCCGCTACGGGCAGTACTTC. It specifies CASSLSRYGQYF.

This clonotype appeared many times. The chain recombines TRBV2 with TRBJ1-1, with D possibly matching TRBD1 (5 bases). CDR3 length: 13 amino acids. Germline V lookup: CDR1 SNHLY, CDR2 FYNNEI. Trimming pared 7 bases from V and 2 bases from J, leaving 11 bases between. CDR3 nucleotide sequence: TGTGCCAGCACCTTTGACAGCAACACTGAAGCTTTCTTT. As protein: CASTFDSNTEAFF.

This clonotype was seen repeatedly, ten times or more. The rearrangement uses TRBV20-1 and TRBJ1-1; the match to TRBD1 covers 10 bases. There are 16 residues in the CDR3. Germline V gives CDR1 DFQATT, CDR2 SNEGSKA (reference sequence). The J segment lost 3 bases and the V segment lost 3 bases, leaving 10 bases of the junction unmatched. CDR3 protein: CSARHTAGTGDTEAFF. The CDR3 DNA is TGCAGTGCTAGGCATACCGCCGGGACAGGGGACACTGAAGCTTTCTTT.

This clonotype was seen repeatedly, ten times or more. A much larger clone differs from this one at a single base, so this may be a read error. Here the CDR3 reads CASSPERQVDGQFF. CDR3 DNA: TGTGCCAGCAGCCCTGAAAGACAGGTGGATGGGCAGTTCTTC. This chain uses TRBV5-4 with TRBJ2-1, with TRBD1 as a possible D gene (6 bases). The CDR3 loop spans 14 amino acids. The V and J ends lost 4 bases and 12 bases respectively, with 20 bases between them. Germline V gene lookup returns CDR1 SGHNT and CDR2 YYREEE (reference sequence).

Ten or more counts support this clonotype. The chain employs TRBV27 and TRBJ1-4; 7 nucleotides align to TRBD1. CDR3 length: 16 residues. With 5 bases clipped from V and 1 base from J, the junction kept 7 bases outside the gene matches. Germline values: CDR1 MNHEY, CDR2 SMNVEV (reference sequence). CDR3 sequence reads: CASSPPRDRTNEKLFF. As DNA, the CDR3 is TGTGCCAGCAGTCCGCCCCGGGACAGAACTAATGAAAAACTGTTTTTT.

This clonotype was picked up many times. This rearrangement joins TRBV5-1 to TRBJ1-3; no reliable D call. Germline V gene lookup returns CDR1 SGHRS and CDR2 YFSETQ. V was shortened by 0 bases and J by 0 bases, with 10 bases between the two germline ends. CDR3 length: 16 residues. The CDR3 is CASSLGSGASGNTIYF. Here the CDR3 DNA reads TGCGCCAGCAGCTTGGGATCCGGCGCCTCTGGAAACACCATATATTTT.

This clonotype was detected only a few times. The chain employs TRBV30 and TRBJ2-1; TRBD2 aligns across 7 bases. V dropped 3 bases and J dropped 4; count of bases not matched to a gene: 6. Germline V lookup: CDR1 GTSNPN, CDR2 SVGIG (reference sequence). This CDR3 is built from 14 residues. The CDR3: CAWRVTSRYNEQFF. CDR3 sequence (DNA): TGTGCCTGGAGGGTGACTAGCAGGTACAATGAGCAGTTCTTC.

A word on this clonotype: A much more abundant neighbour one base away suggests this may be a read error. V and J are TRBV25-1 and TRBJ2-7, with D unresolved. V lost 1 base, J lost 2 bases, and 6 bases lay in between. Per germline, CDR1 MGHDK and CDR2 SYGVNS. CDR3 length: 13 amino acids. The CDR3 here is CASSEWAAYEQYF. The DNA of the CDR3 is TGTGCCAGCAGTGAATGGGCAGCCTACGAGCAGTACTTC.

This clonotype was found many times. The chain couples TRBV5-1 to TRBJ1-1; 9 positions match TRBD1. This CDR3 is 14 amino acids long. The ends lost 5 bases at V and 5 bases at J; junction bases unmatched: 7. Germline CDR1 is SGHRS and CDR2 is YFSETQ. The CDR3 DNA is TGCGCCAGCAGGGAACAGGGGGCGAGGACTGAAGCTTTCTTT. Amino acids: CASREQGARTEAFF.

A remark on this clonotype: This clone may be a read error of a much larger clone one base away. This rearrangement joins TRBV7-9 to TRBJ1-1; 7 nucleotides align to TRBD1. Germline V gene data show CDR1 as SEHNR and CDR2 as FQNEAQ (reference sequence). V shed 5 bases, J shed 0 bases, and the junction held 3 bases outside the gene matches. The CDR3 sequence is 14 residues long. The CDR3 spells CASSAGQLNTEAFF. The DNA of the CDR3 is TGTGCCAGCAGCGCGGGACAGCTGAACACTGAAGCTTTCTTT.

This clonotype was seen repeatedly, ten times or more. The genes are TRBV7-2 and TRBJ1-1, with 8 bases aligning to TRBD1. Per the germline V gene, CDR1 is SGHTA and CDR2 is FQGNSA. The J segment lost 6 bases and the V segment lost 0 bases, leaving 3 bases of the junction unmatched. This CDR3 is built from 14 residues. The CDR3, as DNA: TGTGCCAGCAGCTTAGCCGGACAGGGCGCTGAAGCTTTCTTT. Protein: CASSLAGQGAEAFF.

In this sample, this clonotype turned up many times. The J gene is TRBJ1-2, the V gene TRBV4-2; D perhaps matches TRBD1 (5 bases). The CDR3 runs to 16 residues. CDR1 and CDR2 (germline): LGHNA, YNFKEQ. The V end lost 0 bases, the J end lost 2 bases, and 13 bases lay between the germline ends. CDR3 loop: CASSQEGQGRNYGYTF. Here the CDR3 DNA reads TGTGCCAGCAGCCAAGAAGGCCAGGGCAGGAACTATGGCTACACCTTC.

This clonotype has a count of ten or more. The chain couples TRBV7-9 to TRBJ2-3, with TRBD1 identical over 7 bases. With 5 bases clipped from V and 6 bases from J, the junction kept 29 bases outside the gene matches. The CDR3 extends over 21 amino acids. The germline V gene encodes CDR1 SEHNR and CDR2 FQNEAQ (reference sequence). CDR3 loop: CASSPGVRRTGLGTLADTQYF. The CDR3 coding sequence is TGTGCCAGCAGCCCCGGAGTCAGGCGGACAGGACTGGGGACGCTAGCCGATACGCAGTATTTT.

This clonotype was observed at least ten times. Written as DNA, the CDR3 is TGTGCCAGCACTCCTCCCGGGACTACATACAATGAGCAGTTCTTC. Protein product: CASTPPGTTYNEQFF. This chain connects TRBV28 to TRBJ2-1, with TRBD2 identical over 7 bases. The germline gives CDR1 MDHEN, CDR2 SYDVKM. The CDR3 totals 15 residues. V was pared by 7 bases and J by 4 bases, with 10 bases of the junction left unmatched.

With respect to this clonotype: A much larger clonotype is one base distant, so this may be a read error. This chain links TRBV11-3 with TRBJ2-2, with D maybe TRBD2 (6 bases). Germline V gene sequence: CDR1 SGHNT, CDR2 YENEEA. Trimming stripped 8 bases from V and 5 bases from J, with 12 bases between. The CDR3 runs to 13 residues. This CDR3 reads CASGSRETGELFF. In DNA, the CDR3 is TGTGCCAGCGGCTCCCGGGAGACCGGGGAGCTGTTTTTT.

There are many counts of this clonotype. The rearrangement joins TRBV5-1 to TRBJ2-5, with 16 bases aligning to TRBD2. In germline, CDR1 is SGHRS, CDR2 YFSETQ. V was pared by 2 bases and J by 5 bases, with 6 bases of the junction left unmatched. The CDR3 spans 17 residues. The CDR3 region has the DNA TGCGCCAGCAGCTTAGGGACTAGCGGGAGGGCCGAGGAGACCCAGTACTTC. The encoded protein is CASSLGTSGRAEETQYF.

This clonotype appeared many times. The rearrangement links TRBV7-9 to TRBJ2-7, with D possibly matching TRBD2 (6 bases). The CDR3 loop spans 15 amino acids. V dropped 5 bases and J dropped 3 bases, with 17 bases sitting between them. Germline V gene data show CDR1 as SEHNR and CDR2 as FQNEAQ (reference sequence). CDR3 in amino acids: CASSPTAGGFYEQYF. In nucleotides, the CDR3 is TGTGCCAGCAGCCCTACAGCGGGTGGGTTCTACGAGCAGTACTTC.

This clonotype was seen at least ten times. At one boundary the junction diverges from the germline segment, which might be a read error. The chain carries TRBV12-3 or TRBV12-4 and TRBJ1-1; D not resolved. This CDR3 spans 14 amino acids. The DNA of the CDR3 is TGTGCCAGCAGTCCCGAGCCCCAGGTGCCCCCGGGATACTTT. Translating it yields CASSPEPQVPPGYF.

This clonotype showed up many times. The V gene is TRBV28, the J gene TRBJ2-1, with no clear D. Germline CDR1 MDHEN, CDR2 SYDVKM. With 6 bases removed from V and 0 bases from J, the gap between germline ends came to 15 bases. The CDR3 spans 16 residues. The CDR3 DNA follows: TGTGCCAGCAGCTTCGCTGGGATCACCTCCTACAATGAGCAGTTCTTC. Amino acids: CASSFAGITSYNEQFF.

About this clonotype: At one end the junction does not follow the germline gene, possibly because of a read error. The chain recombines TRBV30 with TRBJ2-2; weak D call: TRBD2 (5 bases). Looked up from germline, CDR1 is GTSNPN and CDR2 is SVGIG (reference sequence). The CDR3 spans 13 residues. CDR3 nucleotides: TGTGCCTGGAGTGTGCAGGAAGTCGGGGAGCGGTTATTT. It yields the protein CAWSVQEVGERLF.

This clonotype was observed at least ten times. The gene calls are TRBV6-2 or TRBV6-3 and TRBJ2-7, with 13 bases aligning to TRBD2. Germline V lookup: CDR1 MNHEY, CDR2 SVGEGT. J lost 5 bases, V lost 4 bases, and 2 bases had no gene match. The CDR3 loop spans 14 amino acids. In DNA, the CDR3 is TGTGCCAGCAGTTGGACTAGCGGGAGCAACGAGCAGTACTTC. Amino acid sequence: CASSWTSGSNEQYF.

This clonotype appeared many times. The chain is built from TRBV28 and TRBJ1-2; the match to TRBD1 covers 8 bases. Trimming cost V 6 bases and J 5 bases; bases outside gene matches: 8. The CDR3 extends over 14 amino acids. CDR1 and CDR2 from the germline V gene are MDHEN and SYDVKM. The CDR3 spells CASRGGQAPYGYTF. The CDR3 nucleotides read TGTGCCAGCAGAGGGGGACAGGCCCCTTATGGCTACACCTTC.

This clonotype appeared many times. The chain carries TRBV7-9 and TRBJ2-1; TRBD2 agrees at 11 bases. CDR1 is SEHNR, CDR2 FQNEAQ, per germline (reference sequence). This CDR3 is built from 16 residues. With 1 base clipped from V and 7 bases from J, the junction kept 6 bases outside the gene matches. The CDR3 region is CASSLGITSGRNEQFF. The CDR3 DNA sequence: TGTGCCAGCAGCTTAGGGATCACTAGCGGGAGAAATGAGCAGTTCTTC.

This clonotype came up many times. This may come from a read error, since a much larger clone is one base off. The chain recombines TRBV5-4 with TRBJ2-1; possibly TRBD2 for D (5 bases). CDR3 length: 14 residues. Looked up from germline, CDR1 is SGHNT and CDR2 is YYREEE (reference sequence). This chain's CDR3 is CASSFRGSVNGQFF. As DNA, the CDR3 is TGTGCCAGCAGCTTTCGTGGTAGCGTCAATGGGCAGTTCTTC.

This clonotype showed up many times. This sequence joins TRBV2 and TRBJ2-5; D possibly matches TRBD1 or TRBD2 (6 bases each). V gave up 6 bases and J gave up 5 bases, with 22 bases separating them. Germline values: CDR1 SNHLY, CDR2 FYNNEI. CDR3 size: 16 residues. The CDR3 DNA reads TGTGCCAGCAGACTGGTCGGAGGGGGAGGTGAGGAGACCCAGTACTTC. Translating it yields CASRLVGGGGEETQYF.

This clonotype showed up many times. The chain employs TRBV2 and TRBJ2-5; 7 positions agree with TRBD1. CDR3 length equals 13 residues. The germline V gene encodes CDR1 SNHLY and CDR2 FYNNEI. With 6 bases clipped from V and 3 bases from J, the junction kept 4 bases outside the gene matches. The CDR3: CASSGTAKETQYF. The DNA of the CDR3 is TGTGCCAGCAGCGGGACAGCAAAAGAGACCCAGTACTTC.

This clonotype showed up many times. The CDR3 spells CAIGPGASGSYEQYF. The CDR3 nucleotides read TGTGCCATCGGGCCAGGAGCTAGCGGGAGCTACGAGCAGTACTTC. The V gene is TRBV10-3, the J gene TRBJ2-7, with 10 bases that match TRBD2. Trimming took 8 bases from V and 3 from J; bases not matched to a gene: 10. The germline V gene has CDR1 ENHRY and CDR2 SYGVKD. The CDR3 has 15 residues.